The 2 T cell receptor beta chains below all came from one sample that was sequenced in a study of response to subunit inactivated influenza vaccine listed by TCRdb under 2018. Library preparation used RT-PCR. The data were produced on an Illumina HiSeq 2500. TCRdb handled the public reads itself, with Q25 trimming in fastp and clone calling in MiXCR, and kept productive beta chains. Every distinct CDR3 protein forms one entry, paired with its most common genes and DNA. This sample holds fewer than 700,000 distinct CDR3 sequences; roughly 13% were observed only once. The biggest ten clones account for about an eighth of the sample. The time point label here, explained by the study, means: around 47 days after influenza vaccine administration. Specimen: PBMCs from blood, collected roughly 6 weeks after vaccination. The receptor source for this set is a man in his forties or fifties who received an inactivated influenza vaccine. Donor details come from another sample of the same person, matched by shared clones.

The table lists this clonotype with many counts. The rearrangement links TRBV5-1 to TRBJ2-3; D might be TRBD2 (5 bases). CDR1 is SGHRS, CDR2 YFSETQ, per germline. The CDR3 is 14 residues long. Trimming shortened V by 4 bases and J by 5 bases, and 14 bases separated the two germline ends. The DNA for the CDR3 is TGCGCCAGCAGCGTTGGGAGTCGCATAGATACGCAGTATTTT. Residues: CASSVGSRIDTQYF.

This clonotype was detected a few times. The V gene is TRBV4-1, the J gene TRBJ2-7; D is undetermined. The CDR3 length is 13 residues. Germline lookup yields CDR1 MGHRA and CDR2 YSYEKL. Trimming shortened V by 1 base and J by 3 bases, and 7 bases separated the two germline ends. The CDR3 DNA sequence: TGCGCCAGCAGCCAAGTGGAGCGCTACGAGCAGTACTTC. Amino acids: CASSQVERYEQYF.